Listed below are T cell receptor beta chains from one sample, sequenced in a study of blood T cell repertoires in COVID-19. The data were produced by immunoSEQ multiplex PCR, yet TCRdb's version contains in-frame clones alone and is incomplete. The sample has roughly 250,000 clones, 70% to 90% seen once. Sequencing was done on a sample of peripheral blood. Receptors originate from a man aged 50 or older with acute or convalescent COVID-19. CDR3s include the opening cysteine and the closing phenylalanine or tryptophan. A D gene is named only where the DNA matches it firmly. Part of the rows lack a size; the others show once, few, many or a class for expanded clones.

J: TRBJ1-2
D: NA
size: NA
V: TRBV6-6
CDR3: CASSETEYGYTF
DNA: TGTGCCAGCAGTGAGACAGAATATGGCTACACCTTC

J: TRBJ1-6
D: TRBD1
size: NA
V: TRBV6-5
CDR3: CASRRDRGHSPLHF
DNA: TGTGCCAGCAGGAGAGACAGGGGACATTCACCCCTCCACTTT

J: TRBJ2-7
D: NA
size: NA
V: TRBV19
CDR3: CASTSEGSYEQYF
DNA: TGTGCCAGTACCAGTGAGGGCTCGTACGAGCAGTACTTC

J: TRBJ1-4
D: TRBD1
size: NA
V: TRBV12-5
CDR3: CASGLDRDRVPQKLFF
DNA: TGTGCTAGTGGTTTGGACCGGGACAGGGTGCCCCAAAAACTGTTTTTT

J: TRBJ1-2
D: NA
size: NA
V: TRBV5-1
CDR3: CASSLAEGAYGYTF
DNA: TGCGCCAGCAGCTTGGCCGAGGGTGCCTATGGCTACACCTTC

J: TRBJ2-3
D: NA
size: NA
V: TRBV29-1
CDR3: CSVEGQQGSTDTQYF
DNA: TGCAGCGTTGAAGGTCAACAGGGTAGCACAGATACGCAGTATTTT

J: TRBJ2-5
D: TRBD2
size: NA
V: TRBV27
CDR3: CASSLYPGLADQETQYF
DNA: TGTGCCAGCAGTTTATATCCGGGACTAGCGGACCAAGAGACCCAGTACTTC

J: TRBJ2-3
D: TRBD1
size: NA
V: TRBV19
CDR3: CASSIDRGYTDTQYF
DNA: TGTGCCAGTAGTATAGACAGGGGGTACACAGATACGCAGTATTTT

J: TRBJ2-7
D: NA
size: NA
V: TRBV24-1
CDR3: CATSEGGFRGEQYF
DNA: TGTGCCACCAGTGAGGGGGGATTTCGGGGCGAGCAGTACTTC

J: TRBJ2-5
D: TRBD2
size: once
V: TRBV30
CDR3: CAWSATSGGRTQYF
DNA: TGTGCCTGGAGTGCTACTAGCGGGGGCCGGACCCAGTACTTC

J: TRBJ2-1
D: TRBD1
size: NA
V: TRBV11-2
CDR3: CASSLDRGSYNEQFF
DNA: TGTGCCAGCAGCCTGGACAGGGGTTCCTACAATGAGCAGTTCTTC

J: TRBJ2-1
D: TRBD2
size: once
V: TRBV18
CDR3: CASSRGLADYNEQFF
DNA: TGTGCCAGCTCAAGGGGACTAGCTGACTACAATGAGCAGTTCTTC

J: TRBJ2-5
D: NA
size: NA
V: TRBV7-2
CDR3: CASSLGRGHVTQYF
DNA: TGTGCCAGCAGCTTAGGGAGGGGGCATGTGACCCAGTACTTC

J: TRBJ1-1
D: NA
size: NA
V: TRBV5-1
CDR3: CASSGGGARNTEAFF
DNA: TGCGCCAGCAGTGGAGGAGGGGCCCGGAACACTGAAGCTTTCTTT

J: TRBJ2-3
D: NA
size: NA
V: TRBV11-2
CDR3: CASSLDLGVSTDTQYF
DNA: TGTGCCAGCAGCTTAGATTTGGGAGTCAGCACAGATACGCAGTATTTT

J: TRBJ1-1
D: TRBD1
size: NA
V: TRBV18
CDR3: CASSPREQGANTEAFF
DNA: TGTGCCAGCTCACCACGAGAACAGGGGGCGAACACTGAAGCTTTCTTT

J: TRBJ1-1
D: NA
size: few
V: TRBV3-1/TRBV3-2
CDR3: CASSQYDKNTEAFF
DNA: TGTGCCAGCAGCCAATATGACAAGAACACTGAAGCTTTCTTT

J: TRBJ2-5
D: TRBD2
size: NA
V: TRBV24-1
CDR3: CATSDFREVETQYF
DNA: TGTGCCACCAGTGATTTCCGGGAGGTGGAGACCCAGTACTTC